The 22 T cell receptor beta chains below all came from one sample that was sequenced in a study of cytomegalovirus exposure and HLA in healthy donors. In the PCR, 60 Vbeta and 13 Jbeta primers were used. The table came from immunoSEQ multiplex PCR; TCRdb's copy has only in-frame clones and leaves some out. The sample holds approximately 150,000 clones, 75% seen once. Sequenced input: PBMCs. The receptors shown here come from a male donor in good health and CMV-seronegative.

A remark on this clone: A junction boundary mismatches the germline segment, possibly from a read error. CDR3: CSSSLEQVGYTF. In DNA form, the CDR3 reads TGTTCCAGCAGCTTAGAACAGGTGGGCTACACCTTC. The chain employs TRBV7-9 and TRBJ1-2; tentatively, D is TRBD1 (5 bases). This CDR3 is 12 amino acids long. Germline V gene data show CDR1 as SEHNR and CDR2 as FQNEAQ (reference sequence).

The chain recombines TRBV19 with TRBJ2-3; D is ambiguous. Germline V gene data show CDR1 as LNHDA and CDR2 as SQIVND (reference sequence). This CDR3 contains 12 residues. The V end was cut by 5 bases, the J end by 4 bases, with 7 bases between. In DNA, the CDR3 is TGTGCCAGTAGTGTAGCCGCAGATACGCAGTATTTT. This sequence encodes CASSVAADTQYF.

Only a few counts were recorded for this clone. The chain uses TRBV4-3 and TRBJ2-6; D uncertain. Per germline, CDR1 LGHNA and CDR2 YSLEER. The ends were cut back, 1 base at V and 4 bases at J, with 8 bases in the middle. This CDR3 comprises 15 residues. CDR3 DNA sequence: TGCGCCAGCAGCCAAGCTGGAGCCGGGGCCAACGTCCTGACTTTC. It specifies CASSQAGAGANVLTF.

This chain uses TRBV11-1 with TRBJ2-7; the match to TRBD2 covers 11 bases. CDR1 is SGHAT and CDR2 is FQDESV in the germline V gene (reference sequence). Germline trimming cut 6 bases from V and 3 bases from J; bases unmatched to any gene: 10. CDR3 length: 16 residues. This chain's CDR3 is CASSRLLGTSGYEQYF. The CDR3 coding sequence is TGTGCCAGCAGTAGACTACTCGGGACTAGCGGCTACGAGCAGTACTTC.

The chain joins TRBV4-3 to TRBJ2-1, with 13 nucleotides matching TRBD2. This CDR3 has 17 amino acids. Germline V gene lookup returns CDR1 LGHNA and CDR2 YSLEER. Trimming at V came to 0 bases and at J to 9 bases, leaving 8 bases not matched to a gene. Here the CDR3 DNA reads TGCGCCAGCAGCCAAGATCTACGGACTAGCGGGAGAGGTGAGCAGTTCTTC. Translated, it gives CASSQDLRTSGRGEQFF.

In nucleotides, the CDR3 is TGTGCCAGCAGGCCTACGAGAGGGGGACAGACTAACTATGGCTACACCTTC. As protein: CASRPTRGGQTNYGYTF. The chain couples TRBV2 to TRBJ1-2; 7 nucleotides match TRBD1. Unmatched junction bases numbered 13, after V lost 6 bases and J lost 0 bases. Germline V gives CDR1 SNHLY, CDR2 FYNNEI. The CDR3 covers 17 residues.

This chain uses TRBV6-1 with TRBJ2-3, with 12 bases fitting TRBD2. Germline CDR1 reads MNHNS; CDR2 reads SASEGT. After removal of 4 bases from V and 7 bases from J, the junction contained 12 bases not matched to a gene. This CDR3 comprises 17 residues. As DNA, the CDR3 is TGTGCCAGCAGTGCGGGACTAGCGGGTTCCGTCACGTATACGCAGTATTTT. It specifies CASSAGLAGSVTYTQYF.

This chain uses TRBV28 with TRBJ1-1; D ambiguous. The CDR3 is 14 residues long. Germline V lookup: CDR1 MDHEN, CDR2 SYDVKM. The ends were cut back, 2 bases at V and 1 base at J, with 8 bases in the middle. CDR3 DNA sequence: TGTGCCAGCAGTTTACTTAGAGAGAACACTGAAGCTTTCTTT. Residues: CASSLLRENTEAFF.

V is TRBV14 and J is TRBJ1-1; a possible D gene is TRBD1 (5 bases). The germline V gene has CDR1 SGHDN and CDR2 FVKESK. This CDR3 contains 14 residues. Trimming took off 2 bases at V and 7 bases at J, with 14 bases between the two ends. The CDR3 nucleotides are TGTGCCAGCAGCCAAAGATGGGGGGGTAGTGAAGCTTTCTTT. Residues: CASSQRWGGSEAFF.

The CDR3 here is CASSLKLPSYEQYF. The CDR3 nucleotides are TGTGCCAGCAGCCTGAAGCTCCCCTCCTACGAGCAGTACTTC. The rearrangement links TRBV27 to TRBJ2-7; no definite D call. Germline V gene sequence: CDR1 MNHEY, CDR2 SMNVEV (reference sequence). V lost 6 bases and J 0 bases, leaving 12 bases between the germline ends. The CDR3 covers 14 residues.

In this sample, this clone turned up once. V is TRBV10-2 and J is TRBJ1-5; D ambiguous. The length of the CDR3 is 14 residues. Germline V gives CDR1 WSHSY, CDR2 SAAADI. V shed 1 base and J shed 8 bases, with 12 bases lying between them. This CDR3 reads CASSEFGSREPQHF. In DNA, the CDR3 is TGCGCCAGCAGTGAGTTTGGGTCGAGGGAGCCCCAGCATTTT.

The genes are TRBV6-4 and TRBJ2-6, with 9 bases that match TRBD1. After removal of 8 bases from V and 1 base from J, the junction contained 12 bases not matched to a gene. CDR3 size: 18 residues. Germline loops: CDR1 MRHNA, CDR2 SNTAGT. CDR3 nucleotide sequence: TGTGCCAGCTCCATGACGGGACAGGGAATATCTGGGGCCAACGTCCTGACTTTC. The encoded protein is CASSMTGQGISGANVLTF.

V is TRBV18 and J is TRBJ1-5; D is perhaps TRBD1 (6 bases). CDR3 length equals 16 residues. CDR1 and CDR2 (germline): KGHSH, LQKENI. V dropped 5 bases and J dropped 6 bases, with 20 bases sitting between them. CDR3 amino acids: CASSKPLSRGAQPQHF. The CDR3, as DNA: TGTGCCAGCTCAAAACCCCTCTCCAGGGGCGCTCAGCCCCAGCATTTT.

J is TRBJ2-1 and V is TRBV25-1; 7 nucleotides line up with TRBD2. The CDR3 has 15 amino acids. The germline V gene has CDR1 MGHDK and CDR2 SYGVNS. The J segment lost 6 bases and the V segment lost 1 base, leaving 6 bases of the junction unmatched. CDR3 loop: CASSESERGLNEQFF. As DNA, the CDR3 is TGTGCCAGCAGTGAATCGGAGCGGGGACTCAATGAGCAGTTCTTC.

The J gene is TRBJ2-1, the V gene TRBV6-5; 10 bases map to TRBD2. CDR1 and CDR2 (germline): MNHEY, SVGAGI. The CDR3 has 16 amino acids. Trimming removed 4 bases from V and 5 bases from J; junction bases left unmatched: 8. CDR3 coding DNA: TGTGCCAGCAGTTCCCCTAGCGGGAGCCACCACAATGAGCAGTTCTTC. Amino acid sequence: CASSSPSGSHHNEQFF.

This chain connects TRBV2 to TRBJ2-5; 9 bases line up with TRBD1. This CDR3 region has 15 residues. Germline V lookup: CDR1 SNHLY, CDR2 FYNNEI. The V gene end was trimmed by 10 bases and the J gene end by 4 bases; junction bases not matched to a gene: 13. CDR3 residues: CATRPGTGSGETQYF. The CDR3 region has the DNA TGTGCCACCCGACCCGGGACAGGGTCCGGAGAGACCCAGTACTTC.

The chain joins TRBV7-2 to TRBJ2-3, with TRBD1 as a possible D gene (6 bases). V shed 3 bases and J shed 4 bases, with 11 bases lying between them. The CDR3 contains 14 residues. Germline V gives CDR1 SGHTA, CDR2 FQGNSA. CDR3 sequence reads: CASSFSPGADTQYF. The CDR3 DNA sequence: TGTGCCAGCAGCTTCTCCCCAGGGGCAGATACGCAGTATTTT.

The chain links TRBV4-3 to TRBJ2-3, with TRBD2 matching over 10 bases. The CDR3 is 16 residues long. The V gene's germline CDR1 is LGHNA and CDR2 YSLEER. V trimming: 0 bases; J trimming: 1 base; junction bases outside the gene matches: 1. The CDR3 region is CASSQDLAGGTDTQYF. For the CDR3, the DNA is TGCGCCAGCAGCCAAGATCTAGCGGGAGGCACAGATACGCAGTATTTT.

The table lists this clone with a count of one. The chain employs TRBV6-1 and TRBJ2-5; D possibly corresponds to TRBD1 (5 bases). The CDR3 is 15 residues long. CDR1 MNHNS and CDR2 SASEGT come from the germline V gene. With 1 base removed from V and 5 bases from J, the gap between germline ends came to 14 bases. The CDR3 protein is CASSEGGRWGETQYF. In DNA, the CDR3 is TGTGCCAGCAGTGAAGGTGGGCGGTGGGGCGAGACCCAGTACTTC.

The chain joins TRBV27 to TRBJ2-4; D is possibly TRBD1 (5 bases). Germline V gene data show CDR1 as MNHEY and CDR2 as SMNVEV (reference sequence). The CDR3 is 16 residues long. Between the trimmed V and J ends, which lost 2 bases and 0 bases, there was a span of 11 bases. The CDR3 region has the DNA TGTGCCAGCAGTTTAGGGCAGGGCCTAGCCAAAAACATTCAGTACTTC. This translates into CASSLGQGLAKNIQYF.

A few counts support this clone. This chain uses TRBV28 with TRBJ2-7, with 12 bases lining up with TRBD2. The CDR3 covers 19 residues. Germline CDR1 MDHEN, CDR2 SYDVKM. J was trimmed by 5 bases and V by 5 bases; bases with no gene match: 19. For the CDR3, the DNA is TGTGCCAGCAGTACCCTGACTAGCGGGAGTGGGGTCAAACGGAACGAGCAGTACTTC. Protein sequence: CASSTLTSGSGVKRNEQYF.

The rearrangement joins TRBV5-5 to TRBJ2-7; 9 bases are shared with TRBD1. There are 16 residues in the CDR3. J lost 6 bases, V lost 4 bases, and 14 bases had no gene match. The V gene's germline CDR1 is SGHKS and CDR2 YYEKEE (reference sequence). This CDR3 is CASSGGTGHRGTEQYF. In DNA, the CDR3 is TGTGCCAGCAGCGGAGGGACAGGGCATCGGGGAACCGAGCAGTACTTC.